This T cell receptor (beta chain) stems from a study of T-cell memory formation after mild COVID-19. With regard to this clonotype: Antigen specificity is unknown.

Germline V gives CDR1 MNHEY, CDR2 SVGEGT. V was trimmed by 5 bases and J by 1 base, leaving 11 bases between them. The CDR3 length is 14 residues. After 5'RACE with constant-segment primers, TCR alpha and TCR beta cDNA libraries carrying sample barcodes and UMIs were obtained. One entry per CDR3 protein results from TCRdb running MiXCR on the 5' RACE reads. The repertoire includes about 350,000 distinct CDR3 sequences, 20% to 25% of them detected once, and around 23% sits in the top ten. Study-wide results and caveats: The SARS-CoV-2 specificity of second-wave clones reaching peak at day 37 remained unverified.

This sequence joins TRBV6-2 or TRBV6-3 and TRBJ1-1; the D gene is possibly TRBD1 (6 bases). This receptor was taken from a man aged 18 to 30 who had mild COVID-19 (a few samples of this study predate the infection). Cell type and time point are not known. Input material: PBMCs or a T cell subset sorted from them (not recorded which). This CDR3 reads CASSPIQGNTEAFF. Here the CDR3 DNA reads TGTGCCAGCAGTCCGATACAGGGGAACACTGAAGCTTTCTTT.